This TCR beta chain was obtained from a study of response to subunit inactivated influenza vaccine. Notes on the study in general: There was a suggestion from the authors that each seasonal influenza vaccination recruits few new T cells.

About this clonotype itself: Its antigen remains unknown.

The CDR3 extends over 15 amino acids. Germline CDR1 reads LGHDT; CDR2 reads YNNKEL (reference sequence). V dropped 4 bases and J dropped 5; count of bases not matched to a gene: 7. In TCRdb, the RT-PCR reads were re-called with MiXCR into one record per CDR3 protein. The sample has roughly 540,000 distinct CDR3 sequences, roughly 25% seen once; the top ten hold under 3.5%. These data also featured in a second study, about T cells expressing NK-cell markers. That work adds: As the method of synthesis, 5'RACE template switching with UMIs yielded TCR beta cDNA. Sorted CD3+CD56+NKG2C+, CD3+CD56+NKG2C- and CD3+CD56-NKG2C+ T-cell subsets were beta-chain profiled. One of eight sequenced donors was HCMV-seronegative; the other seven were seropositive. Five or six of the donors carried dominant NKG2C+ clonotypes that took up about 1.0-8% of their CD8+ T cells.

This rearrangement joins TRBV3-1 to TRBJ1-2; 10 positions match TRBD1. The sequenced sample was CD4+ T cells sorted from PBMCs, obtained approximately 13 days after vaccination. The receptor's source is a man aged 45-65 years who received an inactivated influenza vaccine. The CDR3 DNA follows: TGTGCCAGCAGCCTATTCCGGGACAGGGGATATGGCTACACCTTC. Its protein product is CASSLFRDRGYGYTF.